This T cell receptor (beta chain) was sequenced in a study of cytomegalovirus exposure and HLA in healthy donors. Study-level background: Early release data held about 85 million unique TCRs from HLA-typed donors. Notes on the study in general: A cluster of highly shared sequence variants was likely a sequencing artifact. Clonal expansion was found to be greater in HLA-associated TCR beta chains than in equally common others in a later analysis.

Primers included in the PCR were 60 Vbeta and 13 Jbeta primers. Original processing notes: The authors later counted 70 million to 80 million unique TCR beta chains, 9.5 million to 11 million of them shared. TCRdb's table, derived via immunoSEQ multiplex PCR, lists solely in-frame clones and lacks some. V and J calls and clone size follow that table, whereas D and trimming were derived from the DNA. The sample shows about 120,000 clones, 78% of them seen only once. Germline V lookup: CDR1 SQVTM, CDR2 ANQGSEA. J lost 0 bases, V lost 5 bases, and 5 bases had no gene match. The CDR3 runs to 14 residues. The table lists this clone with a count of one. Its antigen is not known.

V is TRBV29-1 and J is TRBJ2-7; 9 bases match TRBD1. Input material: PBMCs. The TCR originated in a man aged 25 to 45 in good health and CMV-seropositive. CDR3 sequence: CSVPGQGLSYEQYF. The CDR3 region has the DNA TGCAGCGTTCCGGGACAGGGTCTCTCCTACGAGCAGTACTTC.